The 18 T cell receptor beta chains listed next were all sequenced from one sample in a study of sequential checkpoint blockade in melanoma. Treatment here: randomized to nivolumab then ipilimumab (arm A) or the reverse (arm B). Profiling relied on immunoSEQ multiplex PCR, and the TCRdb table lists in-frame clones only, not all of them. The repertoire holds 35,000 to 50,000 clones, with just over 85% as singletons. Sequencing used CD8+ T cells sorted from blood (inferred from file names), obtained from a patient given nivolumab and ipilimumab in sequence. The receptors were gathered from a human donor with melanoma.

The J gene is TRBJ1-1, the V gene TRBV6-5, with D tentatively TRBD1 (5 bases). Germline CDR1 MNHEY, CDR2 SVGAGI. This CDR3 contains 15 residues. With 1 base removed from V and 1 base from J, the gap between germline ends came to 10 bases. CDR3 sequence (DNA): TGTGCCAGCAGTTACTTCGGGGGAGCGAACACTGAAGCTTTCTTT. Translating it yields CASSYFGGANTEAFF.

The CDR3 nucleotides are TGCGCCAGCAGTAGGACTAGCAGTACCCAAGAGACCCAGTACTTC. It specifies CASSRTSSTQETQYF. The chain links TRBV4-3 to TRBJ2-5, with TRBD2 identical over 8 bases. The germline gives CDR1 LGHNA, CDR2 YSLEER. V lost 6 bases, J lost 1 base, and 7 bases stayed unmatched. This CDR3 is built from 15 residues.

The genes are TRBV7-2 and TRBJ2-5; 9 bases line up with TRBD1. With V trimmed by 4 bases and J by 5 bases, 8 bases remained unmatched. Germline-derived CDR1 and CDR2 are SGHTA and FQGNSA. The CDR3 is made up of 15 amino acids. The CDR3 sequence: CASSYRDRVFETQYF. In DNA form, the CDR3 reads TGTGCCAGCAGCTACCGGGACAGGGTGTTCGAGACCCAGTACTTC.

The chain carries TRBV18 and TRBJ2-5; a possible D gene is TRBD2 (5 bases). From germline, CDR1 is KGHSH and CDR2 LQKENI. The CDR3 is 15 amino acids. V shed 2 bases and J shed 4 bases, with 14 bases lying between them. CDR3 in amino acids: CASSPGSGSGETQYF. CDR3 sequence (DNA): TGTGCCAGCTCACCAGGGTCTGGGAGCGGAGAGACCCAGTACTTC.

The chain recombines TRBV7-9 with TRBJ1-6; D is uncertain. The length of the CDR3 is 16 residues. Trimming shortened V by 3 bases and J by 0 bases, and 9 bases separated the two germline ends. Germline CDR1 SEHNR, CDR2 FQNEAQ (reference sequence). The CDR3 reads CASSFGRSSYNSPLHF. CDR3 DNA sequence: TGTGCCAGCAGCTTTGGGAGGAGCTCCTATAATTCACCCCTCCACTTT.

The chain uses TRBV27 and TRBJ2-1; D might be TRBD2 (6 bases). Germline V CDR1 and CDR2: MNHEY, SMNVEV (reference sequence). Trimming cost V 5 bases and J 7 bases, with 15 bases left between them. The CDR3 is 14 residues long. CDR3: CASSLTPGRNEQFF. The CDR3 DNA sequence: TGTGCCAGCAGTCTAACGCCCGGGAGAAATGAGCAGTTCTTC.

This clone was observed a few times. The J gene is TRBJ2-1, the V gene TRBV18, with 8 positions matching TRBD1. This CDR3 is built from 16 residues. Germline CDR1 KGHSH, CDR2 LQKENI. V lost 4 bases to trimming and J lost 5 bases; unmatched junction nucleotides: 10. The CDR3 protein is CASSLPRTGYDNEQFF. Here the CDR3 DNA reads TGTGCCAGCTCACTACCGCGGACAGGGTATGACAATGAGCAGTTCTTC. Using reference TRBV18 and TRBJ2-1 for the parts outside the CDR3, the full variable domain is NAGVMQNPRHLVRRRGQEARLRCSPMKGHSHVYWYRQLPEEGLKFMVYLQKENIIDESGMPKERFSAEFPKEGPSILRIQQVVRGDSAAYFCASSLPRTGYDNEQFFGPGTRLTVL.

This sequence joins TRBV25-1 and TRBJ2-5; a weak D match, TRBD2 (5 bases). The CDR3 runs to 15 residues. V was trimmed by 2 bases and J by 7 bases, leaving 17 bases between them. Germline V gene lookup returns CDR1 MGHDK and CDR2 SYGVNS. The CDR3 sequence: CASSEPGSDGGTQYF. Written as DNA, the CDR3 is TGTGCCAGCAGTGAACCAGGCAGTGACGGAGGGACCCAGTACTTC.

Only one count was recorded for this clone. This chain joins TRBV27 and TRBJ2-7; the D gene is possibly TRBD2 (6 bases). CDR3 length: 16 residues. V lost 6 bases to trimming and J lost 5 bases, with 23 bases between them. CDR1 and CDR2 from the germline V gene are MNHEY and SMNVEV (reference sequence). DNA for the CDR3: TGTGCCAGCAGAACCGCCCCCGGGCCCCCGGGGGACGAGCAGTACTTC. Translation: CASRTAPGPPGDEQYF.

V and J are TRBV7-7 and TRBJ2-3; D perhaps matches TRBD2 (5 bases). Germline V gives CDR1 SSHAT, CDR2 FNYEAQ (reference sequence). V was trimmed by 5 bases and J by 0 bases, leaving 9 bases between them. The CDR3 spans 14 residues. The CDR3, as DNA: TGTGCCAGCAGCCCGGAGCGGAGCACAGATACGCAGTATTTT. Encoded protein: CASSPERSTDTQYF.

The chain is built from TRBV29-1 and TRBJ2-5, with D perhaps matching TRBD1 (7 bases). In germline, CDR1 is SQVTM, CDR2 ANQGSEA. Trimming removed 4 bases from V and 1 base from J, with 25 bases in between. The CDR3 is 18 amino acids. CDR3 sequence: CSVGGLMGDRVGQETQYF. DNA for the CDR3: TGCAGCGTTGGGGGACTCATGGGAGACAGGGTCGGCCAAGAGACCCAGTACTTC. Drawing the rest from reference TRBV29-1 and TRBJ2-5, the complete variable domain is SAVISQKPSRDICQRGTSLTIQCQVDSQVTMMFWYRQQPGQSLTLIATANQGSEATYESGFVIDKFPISRPNLTFSTLTVSNMSPEDSSIYLCSVGGLMGDRVGQETQYFGPGTRLLVL.

This chain links TRBV4-1 with TRBJ1-5, with D possibly TRBD1 on 5 matching bases. This CDR3 is built from 14 residues. Trimming took 1 base from V and 7 from J, leaving 11 bases between them. CDR1 is MGHRA and CDR2 is YSYEKL in the germline V gene. CDR3 region: CASSQGDLLQPQHF. The CDR3 coding sequence is TGCGCCAGCAGCCAAGGGGACTTGTTGCAGCCCCAGCATTTT.

The V and J genes are TRBV28 and TRBJ1-2; 10 bases are shared with TRBD1. After removal of 6 bases from V and 4 bases from J, the junction contained 2 bases not matched to a gene. This CDR3 has 13 amino acids. In germline, CDR1 is MDHEN, CDR2 SYDVKM. CDR3 bases: TGTGCCAGCAGGGGGACAGGGGCCTATGGCTACACCTTC. This translates into CASRGTGAYGYTF.

This rearrangement joins TRBV9 to TRBJ1-2; TRBD1 might be the D (5 bases). Looked up from germline, CDR1 is SGDLS and CDR2 is YYNGEE. The CDR3 is made up of 16 amino acids. Trimming took 0 bases from V and 1 from J, leaving 13 bases between them. CDR3 in amino acids: CASSVGGDSVNYGYTF. The CDR3 nucleotides read TGTGCCAGCAGCGTAGGGGGTGACAGTGTTAACTATGGCTACACCTTC.

The rearrangement links TRBV27 to TRBJ2-4; maybe TRBD1 (6 bases). V was cut by 8 bases and J by 4 bases, with 12 bases left in between. Germline lookup yields CDR1 MNHEY and CDR2 SMNVEV (reference sequence). The CDR3 runs 13 residues. The CDR3 nucleotides read TGTGCCAGCTCCACAACAGGGAAAAACATTCAGTACTTC. Translation: CASSTTGKNIQYF.

The CDR3: CASSDWTGGSEKLFF. The CDR3, as DNA: TGTGCCAGCAGTGATTGGACAGGAGGCTCTGAAAAACTGTTTTTT. The V call is TRBV6-4, the J call TRBJ1-4, with TRBD1 matching over 7 bases. The CDR3 contains 15 residues. V was clipped by 3 bases and J by 7 bases; unmatched bases: 8. Germline CDR1 MRHNA, CDR2 SNTAGT.

V gene TRBV28 combines with J gene TRBJ2-7; 8 bases agree with TRBD2. Germline V gene data show CDR1 as MDHEN and CDR2 as SYDVKM. The trim removed 5 bases at V and 2 bases at J, leaving 5 bases unmatched. The CDR3 has 14 amino acids. The CDR3 here is CASSPPGLAYEQYF. DNA for the CDR3: TGTGCCAGCAGTCCGCCGGGACTAGCCTACGAGCAGTACTTC.

The CDR3 region is CATKGAGDYGYTF. CDR3 bases: TGTGCCACCAAGGGGGCGGGCGACTATGGCTACACCTTC. The chain employs TRBV7-9 and TRBJ1-2, with TRBD1 matching over 7 bases. The germline CDR1 and CDR2 sequences are SEHNR and FQNEAQ (reference sequence). The length of the CDR3 is 13 residues. V lost 10 bases to trimming and J lost 3 bases; unmatched junction nucleotides: 8.